This TCR beta chain originates from a study of beta chain features in type 1 diabetes (dated by TCRdb to the late 2010s). Notes on the research overall: No differences in mean age, gender distribution, total cell number or subset yield were found between patients and healthy donors. The study compared the TCRB repertoires of sorted circulating CD4+ T cell subsets in recently diagnosed type 1 diabetes patients with those in matched healthy donors. Whereas all 28 donors provided naive and central memory subsets, regulatory and stem cell-like memory subsets were isolated from just 8 patients and roughly 8 healthy donors. A total of some 110 million sorted cells were examined across all samples, and the number of cells per subset was strongly correlated with RNA yield.

The entire amount of isolated RNA was reverse transcribed using the High Capacity cDNA Reverse Transcription Kit, so the sequenced TCRB transcripts were expressed ones. Deep immunoSEQ sequencing was performed on naive, central memory and regulatory T cell samples, with an average of roughly 3.6 million total reads per sample. Sorted cells were lysed in RLT buffer and RNA was extracted with DNase-treated RNeasy Micro or Mini kits, depending on cell number. To prevent cross-contamination, each cell subset was processed individually, whereas patient and healthy donor samples were processed jointly. The immunoSEQ multiplex PCR was used to amplify TCRB sequences from cDNA, yielding 87-bp fragments that span the CDR3 region. Sequencing of the amplicons was done on the Illumina HiSeq platform. From the authors' description of their analysis: Synthetic template baselines were used to correct PCR bias computationally, reads within Hamming distance 2 were collapsed together, and singletons that could not be merged were discarded. Reads were aligned against IMGT so that V, D and J genes, CDR3 length and insertions or deletions at six rearrangement sites could be assigned. Within each subset, clonotype counts were normalized to sorted cell number, after which true diversity and Gini coefficients were computed with the tcR R package. Repertoire sharing was quantified using the overlap coefficient calculated on TCRB nucleotide sequences. Out-of-frame TCRB sequences from naive cells were analyzed to stand in for the pre-selection repertoire. In its TCRdb copy, this immuneACCESS table keeps in-frame sequences only and misses some clones. Where compared with another copy, unresolved V genes explain less than half of these, and the others have no known cause. The V and J calls and clone size were taken over from that table, and D and trimming were inferred from the DNA. This sample holds 390,000 or so clones; about 15% were observed only once. The biggest ten clones account for approximately 0.038% of the sample.

The CDR3 runs 14 amino acids, cysteine and phenylalanine included. Solely the CDR3 DNA is kept, with 42 bases framed from the first base. Here V drops 0 bases and J drops 5 bases, and the junction holds 3 bases not matched to any gene. Sequences SGHRS (CDR1) and YFSETQ (CDR2) are obtained from the germline V gene. Each donor gave one peripheral blood draw, approximately 0.11 L on average, collected into heparinised tubes. Naive, central memory, regulatory and stem cell-like memory CD4+ T cells were sorted on a BD FACSAria II using a panel including CD45RO, CCR7, CD25, CD127, CD95 and CD27. All sorted populations exceeded 98% purity. PBMCs were isolated immediately by Lymphoprep density gradient centrifugation and stained directly without culture. Samples were stained and sorted in pairs, with one healthy donor and one patient per experiment, so that batch effects were minimized. Study-level results and caveats: Shorter templates might be favored by PCR, yet because patient and control samples were amplified and corrected together, any such skew would affect both groups equally. At VDJ recombination sites, patients with type 1 diabetes made fewer insertions and deleted more nucleotides, a pattern implying thymic rearrangement abnormalities. Only small numbers of individuals were included in the HLA sub-analyses, which left unresolved whether HLA type had any influence on TCRB rearrangement. Sequencing cDNA rather than genomic DNA could over-represent highly expressing activated cells, although activation and CD3 levels did not differ between groups. A moderate but significant shortening of TCRB CDR3 length was observed in type 1 diabetes patients in all four CD4+ subsets. Naive, central memory and regulatory TCRB repertoires appeared to be more similar among patients than among healthy donors.

Comment on this clone: The target of this receptor is not known. No quality values exist for individual bases; no much larger clone is one base distant.

The V and J genes are TRBV5-1 and TRBJ2-3, with TRBD2 identical over 7 junction bases. The TCR comes from a man aged 25 to 45 in good health. The specimen was naive CD4+ T cells from blood. The sample's cell subset or site, from its label and the paper: true naive CD4+ T cells. The DNA sequence is TGCGCCAGCAGCTTGGGACTAGCCGAAGATACGCAGTATTTT. This codes for CASSLGLAEDTQYF.